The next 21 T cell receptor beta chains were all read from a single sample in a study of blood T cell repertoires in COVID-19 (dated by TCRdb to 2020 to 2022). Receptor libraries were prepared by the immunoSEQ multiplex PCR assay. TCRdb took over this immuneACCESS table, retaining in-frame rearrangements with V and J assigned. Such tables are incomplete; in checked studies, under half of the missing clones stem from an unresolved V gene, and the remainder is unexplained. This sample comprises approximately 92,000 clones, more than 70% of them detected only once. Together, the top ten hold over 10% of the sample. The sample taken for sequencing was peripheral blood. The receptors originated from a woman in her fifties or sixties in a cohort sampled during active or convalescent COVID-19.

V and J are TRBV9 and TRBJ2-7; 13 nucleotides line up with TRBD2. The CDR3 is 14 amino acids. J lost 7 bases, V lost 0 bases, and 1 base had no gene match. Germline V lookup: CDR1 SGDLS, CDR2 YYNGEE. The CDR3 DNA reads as TGTGCCAGCAGCGTAGTGACTAGCGGGGGGGAGCAGTACTTC. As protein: CASSVVTSGGEQYF.

In DNA, the CDR3 is TGTGCCACCCAGGGGACTAATGAAAAACTGTTTTTT. Amino acids: CATQGTNEKLFF. The gene calls are TRBV15 and TRBJ1-4, with D possibly being TRBD1 (6 bases). V dropped 8 bases and J dropped 2 bases, with 6 bases sitting between them. The CDR3 covers 12 residues. In germline, CDR1 is LNHNV, CDR2 YYDKDF (reference sequence).

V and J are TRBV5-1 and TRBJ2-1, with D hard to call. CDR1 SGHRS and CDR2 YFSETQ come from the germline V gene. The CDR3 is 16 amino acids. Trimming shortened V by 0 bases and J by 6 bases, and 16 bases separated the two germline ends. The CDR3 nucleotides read TGCGCCAGCAGCTTGGGTGGTTCTCTCAGTCTCAATGAGCAGTTCTTC. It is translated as CASSLGGSLSLNEQFF. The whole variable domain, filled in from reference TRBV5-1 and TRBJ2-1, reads KAGVTQTPRYLIKTRGQQVTLSCSPISGHRSVSWYQQTPGQGLQFLFEYFSETQRNKGNFPGRFSGRQFSNSRSEMNVSTLELGDSALYLCASSLGGSLSLNEQFFGPGTRLTVL.

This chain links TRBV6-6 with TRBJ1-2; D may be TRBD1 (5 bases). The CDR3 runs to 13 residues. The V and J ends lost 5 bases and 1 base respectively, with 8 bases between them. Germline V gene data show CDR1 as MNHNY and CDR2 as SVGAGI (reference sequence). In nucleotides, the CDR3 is TGTGCCAGCAGTCAGCAGGGTAACTATGGCTACACCTTC. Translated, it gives CASSQQGNYGYTF.

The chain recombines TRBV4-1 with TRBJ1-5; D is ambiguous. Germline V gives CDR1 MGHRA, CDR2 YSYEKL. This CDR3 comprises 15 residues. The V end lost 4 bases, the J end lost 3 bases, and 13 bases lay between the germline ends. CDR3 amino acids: CASSLVQQPNQPQHF. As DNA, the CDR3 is TGCGCCAGCAGCCTCGTACAGCAGCCCAATCAGCCCCAGCATTTT.

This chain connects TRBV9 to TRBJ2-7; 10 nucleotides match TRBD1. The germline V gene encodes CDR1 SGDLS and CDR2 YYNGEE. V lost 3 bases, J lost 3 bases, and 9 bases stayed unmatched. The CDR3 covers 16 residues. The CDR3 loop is CASSANPGQGYYEQYF. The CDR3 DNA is TGTGCCAGCAGCGCTAACCCGGGACAGGGGTACTACGAGCAGTACTTC. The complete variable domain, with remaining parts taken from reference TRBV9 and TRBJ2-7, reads DSGVTQTPKHLITATGQRVTLRCSPRSGDLSVYWYQQSLDQGLQFLIQYYNGEERAKGNILERFSAQQFPDLHSELNLSSLELGDSALYFCASSANPGQGYYEQYFGPGTRLTVT.

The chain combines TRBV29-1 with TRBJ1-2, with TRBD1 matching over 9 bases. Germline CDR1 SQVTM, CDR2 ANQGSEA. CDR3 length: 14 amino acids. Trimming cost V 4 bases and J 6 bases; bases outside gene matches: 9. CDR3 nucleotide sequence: TGCAGCGTTGTGGCTTCGGGGACAGGGAATGGCTACACCTTC. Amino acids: CSVVASGTGNGYTF.

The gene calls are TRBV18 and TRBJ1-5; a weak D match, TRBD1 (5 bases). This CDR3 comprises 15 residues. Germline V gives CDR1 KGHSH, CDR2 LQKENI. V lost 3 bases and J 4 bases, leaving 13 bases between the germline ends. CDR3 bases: TGTGCCAGCTCACCGGGCAGGGCACAAAATCAGCCCCAGCATTTT. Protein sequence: CASSPGRAQNQPQHF. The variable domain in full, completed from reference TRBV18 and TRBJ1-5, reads NAGVMQNPRHLVRRRGQEARLRCSPMKGHSHVYWYRQLPEEGLKFMVYLQKENIIDESGMPKERFSAEFPKEGPSILRIQQVVRGDSAAYFCASSPGRAQNQPQHFGDGTRLSIL.

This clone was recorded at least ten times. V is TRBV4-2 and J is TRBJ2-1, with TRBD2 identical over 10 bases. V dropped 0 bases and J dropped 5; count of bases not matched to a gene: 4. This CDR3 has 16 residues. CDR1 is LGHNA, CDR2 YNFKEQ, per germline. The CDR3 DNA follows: TGTGCCAGCAGCCAAGAGAGCGGGAGGGCCCACAATGAGCAGTTCTTC. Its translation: CASSQESGRAHNEQFF.

The CDR3 DNA sequence: TGTGCCAGTAGTATACGGGGACAGGGTGGCCAGCCCCAGCATTTT. It codes for CASSIRGQGGQPQHF. The chain combines TRBV19 with TRBJ1-5; 9 nucleotides line up with TRBD1. The CDR3 is 15 amino acids. The V segment lost 2 bases and the J segment 7 bases; nucleotides outside the gene matches: 6. The germline V gene encodes CDR1 LNHDA and CDR2 SQIVND (reference sequence).

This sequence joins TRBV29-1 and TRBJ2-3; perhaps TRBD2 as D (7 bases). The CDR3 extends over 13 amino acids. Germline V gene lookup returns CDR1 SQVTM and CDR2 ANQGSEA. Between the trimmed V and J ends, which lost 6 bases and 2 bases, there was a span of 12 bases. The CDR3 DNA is TGCAGCGTAGGGGGGGCGCACACAGATACGCAGTATTTT. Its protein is CSVGGAHTDTQYF.

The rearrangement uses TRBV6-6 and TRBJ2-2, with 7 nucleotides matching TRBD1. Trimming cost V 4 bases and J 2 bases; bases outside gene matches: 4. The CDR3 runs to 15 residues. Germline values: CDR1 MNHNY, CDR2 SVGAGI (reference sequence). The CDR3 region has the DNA TGTGCCAGCAGTTCGTACAGGGGAAACACCGGGGAGCTGTTTTTT. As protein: CASSSYRGNTGELFF.

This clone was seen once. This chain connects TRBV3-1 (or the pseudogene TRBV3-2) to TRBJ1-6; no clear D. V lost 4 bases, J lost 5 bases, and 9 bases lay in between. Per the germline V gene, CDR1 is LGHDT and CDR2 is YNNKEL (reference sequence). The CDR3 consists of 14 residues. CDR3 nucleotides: TGTGCCAGCAGCCCTTTGCAGAATAATTCACCCCTCCACTTT. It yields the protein CASSPLQNNSPLHF.

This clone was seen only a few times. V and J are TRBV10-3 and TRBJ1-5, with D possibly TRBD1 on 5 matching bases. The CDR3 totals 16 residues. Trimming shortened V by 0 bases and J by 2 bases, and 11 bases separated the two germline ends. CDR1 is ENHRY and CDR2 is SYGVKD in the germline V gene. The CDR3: CAISESGRGRNQPQHF. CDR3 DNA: TGTGCCATCAGTGAGTCCGGGAGGGGACGCAATCAGCCCCAGCATTTT.

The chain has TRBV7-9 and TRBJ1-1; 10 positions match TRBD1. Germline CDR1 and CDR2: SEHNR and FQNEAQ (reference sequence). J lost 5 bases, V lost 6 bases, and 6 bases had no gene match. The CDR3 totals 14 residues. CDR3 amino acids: CASSPRTGGTEAFF. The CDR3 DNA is TGTGCCAGCAGTCCTCGGACAGGGGGGACTGAAGCTTTCTTT.

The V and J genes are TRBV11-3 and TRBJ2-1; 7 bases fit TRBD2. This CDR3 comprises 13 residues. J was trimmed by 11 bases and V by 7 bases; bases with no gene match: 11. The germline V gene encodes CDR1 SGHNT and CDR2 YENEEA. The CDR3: CASTSGEGNQQFF. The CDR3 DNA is TGTGCCAGCACCTCCGGGGAGGGTAATCAGCAGTTCTTC.

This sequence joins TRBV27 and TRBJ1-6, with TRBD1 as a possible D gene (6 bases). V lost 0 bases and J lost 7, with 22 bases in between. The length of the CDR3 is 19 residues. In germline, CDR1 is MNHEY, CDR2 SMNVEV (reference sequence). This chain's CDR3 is CASSLSRGARGMRNSPLHF. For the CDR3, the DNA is TGTGCCAGCAGTTTATCTCGGGGGGCGCGAGGGATGAGGAATTCACCCCTCCACTTT.

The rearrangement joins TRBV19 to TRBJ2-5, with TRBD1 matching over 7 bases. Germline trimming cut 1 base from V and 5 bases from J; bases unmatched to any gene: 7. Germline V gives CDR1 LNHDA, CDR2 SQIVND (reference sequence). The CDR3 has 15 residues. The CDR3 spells CASSIGGGIMETQYF. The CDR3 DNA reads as TGTGCCAGTAGTATAGGAGGGGGCATTATGGAGACCCAGTACTTC. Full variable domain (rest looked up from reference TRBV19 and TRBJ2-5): DGGITQSPKYLFRKEGQNVTLSCEQNLNHDAMYWYRQDPGQGLRLIYYSQIVNDFQKGDIAEGYSVSREKKESFPLTVTSAQKNPTAFYLCASSIGGGIMETQYFGPGTRLLVL.

CDR3 DNA: TGTGCCAGCAGTCCCGGTAGCAATCAGCCCCAGCATTTT. It is translated as CASSPGSNQPQHF. The genes are TRBV12-3 or TRBV12-4 and TRBJ1-5; no firm D call. The length of the CDR3 is 13 residues. Trimming cost V 5 bases and J 0 bases, with 5 bases left between them.

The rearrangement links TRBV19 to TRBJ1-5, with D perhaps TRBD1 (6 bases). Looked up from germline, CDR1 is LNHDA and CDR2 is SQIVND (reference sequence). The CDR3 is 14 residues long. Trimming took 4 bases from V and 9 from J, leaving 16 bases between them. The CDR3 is CASSTDRLGGPQHF. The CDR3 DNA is TGTGCCAGTAGTACCGACAGGCTCGGAGGGCCCCAGCATTTT.

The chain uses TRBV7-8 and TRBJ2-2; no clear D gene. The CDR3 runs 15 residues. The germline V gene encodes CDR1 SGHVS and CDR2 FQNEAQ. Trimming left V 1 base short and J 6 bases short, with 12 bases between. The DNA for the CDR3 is TGTGCCAGCAGCTTAGAAGTACTGTCGGCCGGGGAGCTGTTTTTT. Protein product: CASSLEVLSAGELFF.